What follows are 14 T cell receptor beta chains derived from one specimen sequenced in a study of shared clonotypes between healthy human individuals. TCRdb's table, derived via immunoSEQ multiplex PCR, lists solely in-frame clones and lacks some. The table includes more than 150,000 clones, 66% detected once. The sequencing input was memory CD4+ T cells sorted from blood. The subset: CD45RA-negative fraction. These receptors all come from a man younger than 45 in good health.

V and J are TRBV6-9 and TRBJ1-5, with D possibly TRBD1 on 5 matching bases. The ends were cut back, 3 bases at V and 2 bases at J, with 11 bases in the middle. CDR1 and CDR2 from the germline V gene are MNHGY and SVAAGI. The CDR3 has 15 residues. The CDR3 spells CASSYDGRGNQPQHF. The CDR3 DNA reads TGTGCCAGCAGTTACGACGGCAGGGGCAATCAGCCCCAGCATTTT.

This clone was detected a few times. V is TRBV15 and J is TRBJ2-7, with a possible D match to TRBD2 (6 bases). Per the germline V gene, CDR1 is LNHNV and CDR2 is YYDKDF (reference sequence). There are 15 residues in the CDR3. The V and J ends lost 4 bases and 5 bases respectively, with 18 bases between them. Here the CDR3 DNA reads TGTGCCACCAGCATTAGGTCTCCGGGGGTCCACGAGCAGTACTTC. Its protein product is CATSIRSPGVHEQYF.

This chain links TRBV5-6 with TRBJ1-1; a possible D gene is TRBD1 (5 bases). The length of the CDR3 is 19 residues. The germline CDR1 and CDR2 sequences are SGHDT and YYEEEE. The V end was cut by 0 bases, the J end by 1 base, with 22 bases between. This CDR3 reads CASSLEFRKRGFGNTEAFF. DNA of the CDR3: TGTGCCAGCAGCTTGGAATTTCGAAAAAGGGGCTTTGGGAACACTGAAGCTTTCTTT.

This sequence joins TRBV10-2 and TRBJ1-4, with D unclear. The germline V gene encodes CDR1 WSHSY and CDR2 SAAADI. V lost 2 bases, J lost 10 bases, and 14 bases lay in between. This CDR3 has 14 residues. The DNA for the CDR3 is TGCGCCAGCAGTGAGCAACTAGGGTTTGGAAAACTGTTTTTT. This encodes CASSEQLGFGKLFF.

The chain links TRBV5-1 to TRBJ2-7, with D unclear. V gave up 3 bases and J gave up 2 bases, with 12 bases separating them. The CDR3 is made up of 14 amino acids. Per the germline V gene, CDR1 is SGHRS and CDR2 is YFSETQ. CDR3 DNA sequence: TGCGCCAGCAGCTCCGGCGCCTTAACCTACGAGCAGTACTTC. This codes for CASSSGALTYEQYF.

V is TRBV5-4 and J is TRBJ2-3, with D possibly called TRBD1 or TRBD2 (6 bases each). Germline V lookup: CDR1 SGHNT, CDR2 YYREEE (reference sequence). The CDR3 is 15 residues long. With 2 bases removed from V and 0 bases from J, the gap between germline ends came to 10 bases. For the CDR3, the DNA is TGTGCCAGCAGCTTAGGGGGGTCTAGCACAGATACGCAGTATTTT. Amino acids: CASSLGGSSTDTQYF. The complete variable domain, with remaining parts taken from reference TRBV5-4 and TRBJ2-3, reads ETGVTQSPTHLIKTRGQQVTLRCSSQSGHNTVSWYQQALGQGPQFIFQYYREEENGRGNFPPRFSGLQFPNYSSELNVNALELDDSALYLCASSLGGSSTDTQYFGPGTRLTVL.

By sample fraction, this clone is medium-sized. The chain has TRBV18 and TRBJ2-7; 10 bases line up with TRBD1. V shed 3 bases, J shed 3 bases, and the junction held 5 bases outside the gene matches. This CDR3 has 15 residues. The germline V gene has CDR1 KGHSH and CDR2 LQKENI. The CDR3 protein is CASSPSGQGFYEQYF. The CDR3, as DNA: TGTGCCAGCTCACCCTCGGGACAGGGGTTCTACGAGCAGTACTTC.

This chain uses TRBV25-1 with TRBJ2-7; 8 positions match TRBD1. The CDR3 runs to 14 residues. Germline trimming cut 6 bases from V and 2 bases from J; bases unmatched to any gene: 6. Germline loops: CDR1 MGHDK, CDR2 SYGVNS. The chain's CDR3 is CASRTGQAPYEQYF. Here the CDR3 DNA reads TGTGCCAGCAGAACGGGACAGGCCCCCTACGAGCAGTACTTC.

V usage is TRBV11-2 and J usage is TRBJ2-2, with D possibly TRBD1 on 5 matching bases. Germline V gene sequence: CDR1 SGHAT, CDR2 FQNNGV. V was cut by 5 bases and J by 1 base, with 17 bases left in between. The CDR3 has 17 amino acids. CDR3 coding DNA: TGTGCCAGCAGCCTTGGAGACAGCGCTCGGAACACCGGGGAGCTGTTTTTT. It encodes CASSLGDSARNTGELFF. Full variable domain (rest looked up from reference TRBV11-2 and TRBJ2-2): EAGVAQSPRYKIIEKRQSVAFWCNPISGHATLYWYQQILGQGPKLLIQFQNNGVVDDSQLPKDRFSAERLKGVDSTLKIQPAKLEDSAVYLCASSLGDSARNTGELFFGEGSRLTVL.

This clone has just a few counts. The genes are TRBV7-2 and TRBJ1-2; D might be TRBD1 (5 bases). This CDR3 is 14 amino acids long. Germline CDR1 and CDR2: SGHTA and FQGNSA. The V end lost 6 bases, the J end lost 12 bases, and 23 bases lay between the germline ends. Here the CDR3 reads CASSSPTGPKGDTF. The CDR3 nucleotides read TGTGCCAGCAGTTCCCCCACAGGCCCAAAGGGTGACACCTTC.

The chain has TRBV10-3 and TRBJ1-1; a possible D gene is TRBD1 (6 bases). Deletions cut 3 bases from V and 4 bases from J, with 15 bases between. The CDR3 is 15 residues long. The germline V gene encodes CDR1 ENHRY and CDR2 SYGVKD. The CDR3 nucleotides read TGTGCCATCAGTGACCGGGACAAGGGTTTCACTGAAGCTTTCTTT. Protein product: CAISDRDKGFTEAFF.

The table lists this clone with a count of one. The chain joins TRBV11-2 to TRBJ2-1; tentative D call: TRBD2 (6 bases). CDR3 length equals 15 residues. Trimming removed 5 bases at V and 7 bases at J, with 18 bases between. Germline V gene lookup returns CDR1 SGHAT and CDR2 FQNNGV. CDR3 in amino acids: CASSLERVRRNEQFF. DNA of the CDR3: TGTGCCAGCAGCCTCGAGCGGGTTCGGCGAAATGAGCAGTTCTTC.

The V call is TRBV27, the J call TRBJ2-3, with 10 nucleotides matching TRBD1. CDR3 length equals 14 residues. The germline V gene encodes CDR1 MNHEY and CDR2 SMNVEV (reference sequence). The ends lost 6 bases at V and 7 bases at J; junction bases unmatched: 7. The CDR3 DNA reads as TGTGCCAGCAGCTCCGACAGGGGGCGGAATACGCAGTATTTT. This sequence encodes CASSSDRGRNTQYF.

CDR3 nucleotide sequence: TGTGCCACCTCCGGGACTAGCGGGAGGGGCAAGGACGATACGCAGTATTTT. It is translated as CATSGTSGRGKDDTQYF. The chain couples TRBV10-3 to TRBJ2-3; 16 bases align to TRBD2. J gave up 6 bases and V 10 bases, and 13 bases lay outside the gene matches. CDR1 and CDR2 from the germline V gene are ENHRY and SYGVKD. The CDR3 is 17 amino acids.